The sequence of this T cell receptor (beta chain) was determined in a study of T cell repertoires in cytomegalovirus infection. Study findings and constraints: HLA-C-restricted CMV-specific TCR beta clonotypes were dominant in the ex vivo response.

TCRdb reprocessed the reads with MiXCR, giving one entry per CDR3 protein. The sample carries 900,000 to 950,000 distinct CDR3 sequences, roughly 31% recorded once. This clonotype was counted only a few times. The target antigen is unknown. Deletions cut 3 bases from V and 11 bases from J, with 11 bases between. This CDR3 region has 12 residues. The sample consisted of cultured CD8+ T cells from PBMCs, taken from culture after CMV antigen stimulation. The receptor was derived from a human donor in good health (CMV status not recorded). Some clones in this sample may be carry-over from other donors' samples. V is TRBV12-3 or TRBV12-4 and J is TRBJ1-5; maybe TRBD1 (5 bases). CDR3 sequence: CASSFGGSAQHF. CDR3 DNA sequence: TGTGCCAGCAGTTTCGGGGGGTCGGCCCAGCATTTT.